The 6 T cell receptor beta chains given below trace back to one sample, sequenced in a study of blood T cells in healthy people across ages. A second PCR of 7 to 11 cycles used a sample-barcoded 5' primer and a J-beta primer mix. Each CDR3 protein is one row after TCRdb ran MiXCR on the 5' RACE reads. The data show 650,000 to 1,000,000 distinct CDR3 sequences, around 36% seen once. Sequenced input: blood. The receptors come from a man younger than 30 in good health.

On this clonotype: A read error may explain this, as a much larger clone is one base away. The chain is built from TRBV7-9 and TRBJ2-4; D perhaps matches TRBD1 (5 bases). The CDR3 is 14 residues long. V lost 6 bases, J lost 13 bases, and 22 bases lay in between. Germline V lookup: CDR1 SEHNR, CDR2 FQNEAQ (reference sequence). This chain's CDR3 is CASSDRTSHNEQYF. The CDR3, as DNA: TGTGCCAGCAGTGATCGGACATCTCACAATGAGCAGTACTTC.

This clonotype was counted a few times. The gene calls are TRBV5-1 and TRBJ2-5; D possibly uses TRBD1 or TRBD2 (5 bases each). The J call may not be correct, given that the DNA end is closer to TRBJ2-7. The CDR3 totals 14 residues. Germline CDR1 and CDR2: SGHRS and YFSETQ. The CDR3 nucleotides are TGCGCCAGCTACCCATACAGGACTTTGAGCGAGCAGTACTTC. Translating gives CASYPYRTLSEQYF.

The chain couples TRBV6-6 to TRBJ1-5; the match to TRBD1 covers 7 bases. Trimming at V came to 2 bases and at J to 10 bases, leaving 14 bases not matched to a gene. The CDR3 extends over 16 amino acids. CDR1 and CDR2 from the germline V gene are MNHNY and SVGAGI (reference sequence). The CDR3 protein is CASSYPIDRAIVPQHF. The CDR3 DNA sequence: TGTGCCAGCAGTTACCCCATAGACAGGGCCATTGTTCCCCAGCATTTT.

This clonotype was found many times. One junction end disagrees with the germline gene, perhaps due to a read error. The chain carries TRBV5-1 and TRBJ2-1; D not certain. The DNA end is more similar to TRBJ2-7, so the J call may be wrong. Germline CDR1 and CDR2: SGHRS and YFSETQ. The CDR3 extends over 15 amino acids. CDR3 sequence (DNA): TGTGCCAGCAGCCAAGGGCAAAGCTCCTACAATGAGCAGTACTTC. Translation: CASSQGQSSYNEQYF.

This clonotype was seen ten or more times. The rearrangement joins TRBV6-6 to TRBJ2-1; D remains unclear. The CDR3 spans 13 residues. Trimming left V 0 bases short and J 10 bases short, with 10 bases between. The germline V gene encodes CDR1 MNHNY and CDR2 SVGAGI (reference sequence). The CDR3 DNA follows: TGTGCCAGCAGTTACTCGGTAGGATCAGAGCAGTTCTTC. Its protein product is CASSYSVGSEQFF.

The sample holds a few counts of this clonotype. The chain carries TRBV20-1 and TRBJ2-3; no reliable D call. CDR3 length equals 13 residues. Trimming cost V 3 bases and J 0 bases, with 7 bases left between them. Germline V CDR1 and CDR2: DFQATT, SNEGSKA (reference sequence). As DNA, the CDR3 is TGCAGTGCTAGGTTGACTAGCACAGATACGCAGTATTTT. The encoded protein is CSARLTSTDTQYF.